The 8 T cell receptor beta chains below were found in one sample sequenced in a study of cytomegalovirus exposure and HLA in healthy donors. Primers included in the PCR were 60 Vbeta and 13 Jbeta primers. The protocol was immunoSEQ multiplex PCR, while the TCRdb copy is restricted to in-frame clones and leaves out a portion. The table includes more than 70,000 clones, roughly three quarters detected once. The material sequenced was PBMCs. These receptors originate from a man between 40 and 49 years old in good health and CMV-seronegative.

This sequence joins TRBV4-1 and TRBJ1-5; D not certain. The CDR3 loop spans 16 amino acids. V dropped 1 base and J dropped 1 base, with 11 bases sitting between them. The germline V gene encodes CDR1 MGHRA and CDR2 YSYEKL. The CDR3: CASSQGQLISNQPQHF. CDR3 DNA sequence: TGCGCCAGCAGCCAAGGACAACTTATAAGCAATCAGCCCCAGCATTTT.

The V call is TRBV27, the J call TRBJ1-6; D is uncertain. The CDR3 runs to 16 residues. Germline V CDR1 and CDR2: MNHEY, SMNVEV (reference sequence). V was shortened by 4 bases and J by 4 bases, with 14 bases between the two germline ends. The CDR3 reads CASSSRHPGYNSPLHF. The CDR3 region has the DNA TGTGCCAGCAGTTCCCGGCACCCGGGGTATAATTCACCCCTCCACTTT.

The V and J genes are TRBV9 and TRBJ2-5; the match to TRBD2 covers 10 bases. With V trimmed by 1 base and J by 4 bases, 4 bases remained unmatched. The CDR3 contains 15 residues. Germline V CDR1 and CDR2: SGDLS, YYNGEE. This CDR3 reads CASSVQAGGPETQYF. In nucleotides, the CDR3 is TGTGCCAGCAGCGTACAAGCGGGGGGGCCAGAGACCCAGTACTTC.

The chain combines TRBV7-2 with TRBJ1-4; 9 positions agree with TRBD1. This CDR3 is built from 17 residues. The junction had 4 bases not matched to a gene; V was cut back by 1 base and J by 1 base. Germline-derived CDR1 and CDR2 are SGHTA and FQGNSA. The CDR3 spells CASSLVGTGLTNEKLFF. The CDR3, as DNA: TGTGCCAGCAGCTTAGTTGGGACAGGGCTAACTAATGAAAAACTGTTTTTT.

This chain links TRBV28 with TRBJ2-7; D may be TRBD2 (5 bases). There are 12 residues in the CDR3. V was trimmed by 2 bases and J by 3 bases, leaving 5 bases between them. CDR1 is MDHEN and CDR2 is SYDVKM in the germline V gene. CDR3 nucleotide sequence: TGTGCCAGCAGTTTAGAGGGCTACGAGCAGTACTTC. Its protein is CASSLEGYEQYF.

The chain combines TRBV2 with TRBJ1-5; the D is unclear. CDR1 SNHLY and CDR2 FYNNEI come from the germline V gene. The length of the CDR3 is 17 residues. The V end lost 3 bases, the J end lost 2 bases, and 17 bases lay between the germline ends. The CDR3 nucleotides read TGTGCCAGCAGTGAGCGGGCCGGAGGCGGTGGCAATCAGCCCCAGCATTTT. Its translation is CASSERAGGGGNQPQHF.

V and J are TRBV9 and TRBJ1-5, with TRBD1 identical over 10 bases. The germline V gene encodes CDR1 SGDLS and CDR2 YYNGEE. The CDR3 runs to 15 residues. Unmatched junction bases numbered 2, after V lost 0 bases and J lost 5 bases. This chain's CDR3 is CASSVEGQGYQPQHF. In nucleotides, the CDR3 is TGTGCCAGCAGCGTAGAGGGACAGGGGTATCAGCCCCAGCATTTT.

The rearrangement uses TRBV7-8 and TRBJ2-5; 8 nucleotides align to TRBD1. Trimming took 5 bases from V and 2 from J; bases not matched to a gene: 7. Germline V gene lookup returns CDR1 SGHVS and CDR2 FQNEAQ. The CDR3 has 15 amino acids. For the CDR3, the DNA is TGTGCCAGCAGCCCGCAGGGGGCAGGGCAAGAGACCCAGTACTTC. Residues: CASSPQGAGQETQYF.